The 28 T cell receptor beta chains listed next were all sequenced from one sample in a study of blood T cell repertoires in COVID-19. Profiled with immunoSEQ multiplex PCR; TCRdb holds only in-frame clones, not every one. This table holds tens of thousands of clones, around 90% found once. The specimen was peripheral blood. These receptors came from a woman in her seventies with acute or convalescent COVID-19.

V usage is TRBV19 and J usage is TRBJ1-1; a weak D match, TRBD1 (6 bases). V gave up 6 bases and J gave up 4 bases, with 15 bases separating them. This CDR3 is built from 14 residues. CDR1 and CDR2 from the germline V gene are LNHDA and SQIVND (reference sequence). CDR3 in amino acids: CASRADRLSTEAFF. The CDR3 DNA follows: TGTGCCAGTAGGGCGGACAGATTATCCACTGAAGCTTTCTTT.

The chain uses TRBV6-1 and TRBJ1-5; 7 bases fit TRBD1. This CDR3 has 15 residues. Germline V gene sequence: CDR1 MNHNS, CDR2 SASEGT. J lost 2 bases, V lost 2 bases, and 3 bases had no gene match. The CDR3 reads CASSEYTGGNQPQHF. In DNA, the CDR3 is TGTGCCAGCAGTGAATATACAGGGGGCAATCAGCCCCAGCATTTT.

This clone was detected once. V usage is TRBV18 and J usage is TRBJ1-5, with a weak D call TRBD1 (6 bases). Per germline, CDR1 KGHSH and CDR2 LQKENI. V lost 2 bases to trimming and J lost 0 bases, with 14 bases between them. The CDR3 sequence is 17 residues long. CDR3 protein: CASSPETGSYSNQPQHF. In DNA, the CDR3 is TGTGCCAGCTCACCAGAAACAGGGTCTTATAGCAATCAGCCCCAGCATTTT.

The rearrangement links TRBV29-1 to TRBJ2-3; D may be TRBD2 (6 bases). Germline V lookup: CDR1 SQVTM, CDR2 ANQGSEA. The V end lost 5 bases, the J end lost 0 bases, and 15 bases lay between the germline ends. The CDR3 consists of 15 residues. CDR3 nucleotides: TGCAGCGTTCATATCCCAGGGACTAGCACAGATACGCAGTATTTT. Translating gives CSVHIPGTSTDTQYF.

The chain couples TRBV7-8 to TRBJ2-7; a possible D gene is TRBD2 (6 bases). V was clipped by 10 bases and J by 1 base, with 20 bases between them. This CDR3 comprises 15 residues. Germline CDR1 is SGHVS and CDR2 is FQNEAQ. CDR3 protein: CAKGEERVFSYEQYF. The CDR3 region has the DNA TGTGCCAAAGGAGAGGAGCGGGTCTTTTCCTACGAGCAGTACTTC.

V gene TRBV6-5 combines with J gene TRBJ1-2, with a weak D call TRBD1 (6 bases). V gave up 0 bases and J gave up 5 bases, with 10 bases separating them. The CDR3 consists of 14 residues. Germline-derived CDR1 and CDR2 are MNHEY and SVGAGI. CDR3 amino acids: CASSYSRQGYGYTF. In DNA form, the CDR3 reads TGTGCCAGCAGTTACTCGAGGCAGGGGTATGGCTACACCTTC.

The chain recombines TRBV30 with TRBJ2-7; D possibly corresponds to TRBD1 (7 bases). The CDR3 has 13 residues. Germline assignment: CDR1 GTSNPN and CDR2 SVGIG (reference sequence). V lost 5 bases and J lost 3, with 14 bases in between. In DNA, the CDR3 is TGTGCCTGGCTAAACAGGGGAGGCTACGAGCAGTACTTC. Protein: CAWLNRGGYEQYF.

The CDR3, as DNA: TGTGCCAGCAGCCAAGAGGGCAGGTTTATCTTCGCAGATACGCAGTATTTT. It yields the protein CASSQEGRFIFADTQYF. The chain is built from TRBV7-6 and TRBJ2-3; the D gene is possibly TRBD2 (5 bases). The CDR3 is 17 residues long. Trimming removed 5 bases at V and 4 bases at J, with 22 bases between. CDR1 and CDR2 from the germline V gene are SGHVS and FNYEAQ.

The gene calls are TRBV19 and TRBJ2-4; no definite D call. The germline V gene has CDR1 LNHDA and CDR2 SQIVND (reference sequence). Trimming removed 6 bases from V and 0 bases from J, with 9 bases in between. The CDR3 totals 14 residues. For the CDR3, the DNA is TGTGCCAGTAGGGCAAATCTAGCCAAAAACATTCAGTACTTC. Its protein product is CASRANLAKNIQYF.

The chain couples TRBV7-8 to TRBJ2-7; D may be TRBD2 (5 bases). V was clipped by 5 bases and J by 0 bases, with 8 bases between them. The germline V gene encodes CDR1 SGHVS and CDR2 FQNEAQ. The length of the CDR3 is 13 residues. Here the CDR3 reads CASSKEGSYEQYF. In DNA, the CDR3 is TGTGCCAGCAGCAAAGAGGGCTCCTACGAGCAGTACTTC.

The rearrangement joins TRBV3-1 (or the pseudogene TRBV3-2) to TRBJ1-4, with D tentatively TRBD1 (6 bases). CDR3 length: 14 amino acids. V was trimmed by 4 bases and J by 8 bases, leaving 14 bases between them. In germline, CDR1 is LGHDT, CDR2 YNNKEL (reference sequence). Here the CDR3 reads CASSPQGGREKLFF. The CDR3 DNA follows: TGTGCCAGCAGCCCACAGGGAGGGCGGGAAAAACTGTTTTTT.

The chain recombines TRBV15 with TRBJ1-6; TRBD1 matches at 9 bases. The V gene's germline CDR1 is LNHNV and CDR2 YYDKDF (reference sequence). CDR3 length: 16 residues. Trimming at V came to 2 bases and at J to 7 bases, leaving 6 bases not matched to a gene. DNA of the CDR3: TGTGCCACCAGCAGACCGACAGGGGGGTTGAATTCACCCCTCCACTTT. Its translation is CATSRPTGGLNSPLHF.

This clone was counted a single time. The rearrangement joins TRBV10-1 to TRBJ2-3, with D perhaps matching TRBD2 (5 bases). In germline, CDR1 is WNHNN, CDR2 SYGVQD (reference sequence). This CDR3 contains 12 residues. The V end was cut by 8 bases, the J end by 7 bases, with 13 bases between. CDR3 bases: TGCGCCAGCGGGAGCAGCGAGTATACGCAGTATTTT. Residues: CASGSSEYTQYF.

This clone was counted once. The chain links TRBV10-3 to TRBJ1-2; 9 bases agree with TRBD1. The germline V gene encodes CDR1 ENHRY and CDR2 SYGVKD. J was trimmed by 4 bases and V by 4 bases; bases with no gene match: 7. This CDR3 region has 15 residues. The CDR3 nucleotides read TGTGCCATCAGTGCCGGACAGGGGATGGGCTATGGCTACACCTTC. It is translated as CAISAGQGMGYGYTF.

The chain couples TRBV19 to TRBJ1-5; no clear D. Trimming removed 6 bases at V and 4 bases at J, with 25 bases between. The CDR3 is 18 residues long. In germline, CDR1 is LNHDA, CDR2 SQIVND (reference sequence). CDR3 bases: TGTGCCAGTAGCCTTGGGTGGTCTGGGCACGAAAAAAATCAGCCCCAGCATTTT. Translated, it gives CASSLGWSGHEKNQPQHF. Based on the CDR3 plus reference TRBV19 and TRBJ1-5, the full variable domain is DGGITQSPKYLFRKEGQNVTLSCEQNLNHDAMYWYRQDPGQGLRLIYYSQIVNDFQKGDIAEGYSVSREKKESFPLTVTSAQKNPTAFYLCASSLGWSGHEKNQPQHFGDGTRLSIL.

The chain joins TRBV4-2 to TRBJ1-1, with D possibly TRBD1 on 5 matching bases. The germline CDR1 and CDR2 sequences are LGHNA and YNFKEQ. The CDR3 loop spans 15 amino acids. V lost 4 bases and J lost 7, with 19 bases in between. For the CDR3, the DNA is TGTGCCAGCAGCCCAGAGCCAGGGCGGTCCGGTGAAGCTTTCTTT. It specifies CASSPEPGRSGEAFF.

The chain joins TRBV29-1 to TRBJ2-3; 10 nucleotides match TRBD2. The CDR3 is 15 amino acids. With V trimmed by 3 bases and J by 3 bases, 6 bases remained unmatched. Per the germline V gene, CDR1 is SQVTM and CDR2 is ANQGSEA. This chain's CDR3 is CSVETGTSVTDTQYF. Here the CDR3 DNA reads TGCAGCGTTGAGACCGGGACTAGCGTTACAGATACGCAGTATTTT.

This chain joins TRBV4-2 and TRBJ1-3; 8 bases are shared with TRBD1. Germline-derived CDR1 and CDR2 are LGHNA and YNFKEQ. This CDR3 is built from 16 residues. Germline trimming cut 5 bases from V and 3 bases from J; bases unmatched to any gene: 9. CDR3 amino acids: CASSGTQGALGNTIYF. Here the CDR3 DNA reads TGTGCCAGCAGCGGGACCCAGGGGGCGCTTGGAAACACCATATATTTT.

The rearrangement joins TRBV27 to TRBJ1-4, with D perhaps matching TRBD1 (5 bases). Germline CDR1 is MNHEY and CDR2 is SMNVEV (reference sequence). V was shortened by 7 bases and J by 1 base, with 31 bases between the two germline ends. This CDR3 region has 21 residues. Written as DNA, the CDR3 is TGTGCCAGCACCAATGGGTCCCCCTCAAGCGGGGGGGGAGGAACTAATGAAAAACTGTTTTTT. Translated: CASTNGSPSSGGGGTNEKLFF.

This chain uses TRBV18 with TRBJ1-4; perhaps TRBD1 as D (5 bases). The germline V gene encodes CDR1 KGHSH and CDR2 LQKENI. With 4 bases removed from V and 1 base from J, the gap between germline ends came to 13 bases. The CDR3 has 16 residues. The CDR3 DNA is TGTGCCAGCTCACAAGACAGCGCCTTAACTAATGAAAAACTGTTTTTT. Its translation is CASSQDSALTNEKLFF.

The gene calls are TRBV2 and TRBJ1-6; D may be TRBD1 (5 bases). Germline V gives CDR1 SNHLY, CDR2 FYNNEI. V was cut by 3 bases and J by 5 bases, with 17 bases left in between. The CDR3 is 17 residues long. Here the CDR3 DNA reads TGTGCCAGCAGTGATTGGGGCCTCAATCATGATAATTCACCCCTCCACTTT. Protein: CASSDWGLNHDNSPLHF.

V is TRBV2 and J is TRBJ1-3; 8 bases are a match to TRBD1. The CDR3 totals 13 residues. With 6 bases clipped from V and 13 bases from J, the junction kept 11 bases outside the gene matches. Germline CDR1 and CDR2: SNHLY and FYNNEI. CDR3 sequence (DNA): TGTGCCAGCAGCGCCGGGACAGGCCGCGGGATATATTTT. As protein: CASSAGTGRGIYF.

This rearrangement joins TRBV10-2 to TRBJ2-2, with 7 nucleotides matching TRBD2. CDR3 length: 14 amino acids. CDR1 WSHSY and CDR2 SAAADI come from the germline V gene. V trimming: 6 bases; J trimming: 3 bases; junction bases outside the gene matches: 4. CDR3 amino acids: CASRLGLHTGELFF. Written as DNA, the CDR3 is TGCGCCAGCAGACTGGGACTACACACCGGGGAGCTGTTTTTT.

This chain joins TRBV7-9 and TRBJ1-3; D remains ambiguous. The CDR3 has 15 residues. Looked up from germline, CDR1 is SEHNR and CDR2 is FQNEAQ (reference sequence). The V end was cut by 3 bases, the J end by 0 bases, with 9 bases between. CDR3 loop: CASSFLATSGNTIYF. The CDR3 nucleotides read TGTGCCAGCAGCTTTCTGGCAACCTCTGGAAACACCATATATTTT.

This clone was recorded only once. The chain has TRBV28 and TRBJ2-7, with 9 bases identical to TRBD1. Germline V CDR1 and CDR2: MDHEN, SYDVKM. The CDR3 consists of 14 residues. V trimming: 8 bases; J trimming: 12 bases; junction bases outside the gene matches: 17. The CDR3 DNA reads TGTGCCAGCGCCATGGGCGCGGGACAGGGTTTAGGGTACTTC. Amino acids: CASAMGAGQGLGYF.

V is TRBV3-1 (or the pseudogene TRBV3-2) and J is TRBJ1-2; no firm D call. Per the germline V gene, CDR1 is LGHDT and CDR2 is YNNKEL (reference sequence). The CDR3 spans 13 residues. Trimming removed 5 bases from V and 4 bases from J, with 11 bases in between. CDR3 sequence (DNA): TGTGCCAGCAGCTCGAGAGAGGGCTATGGCTACACCTTC. Protein: CASSSREGYGYTF.

The CDR3 here is CASSRPGTVEKLFF. Written as DNA, the CDR3 is TGTGCCAGCAGCCGACCGGGGACAGTTGAAAAACTGTTTTTT. The chain uses TRBV28 and TRBJ1-4, with 7 bases matching TRBD1. J gave up 7 bases and V 6 bases, and 8 bases lay outside the gene matches. Germline V gene sequence: CDR1 MDHEN, CDR2 SYDVKM. The CDR3 runs to 14 residues.

The CDR3 loop is CASSLERNRGDEQYF. The CDR3 region has the DNA TGTGCCAGCAGCTTAGAACGGAACAGGGGGGACGAGCAGTACTTC. This chain connects TRBV11-2 to TRBJ2-7, with 8 bases aligning to TRBD1. Germline V gives CDR1 SGHAT, CDR2 FQNNGV. The J segment lost 5 bases and the V segment lost 0 bases, leaving 6 bases of the junction unmatched. The CDR3 loop spans 15 amino acids. Supplemented by reference TRBV11-2 and TRBJ2-7, the full variable domain reads EAGVAQSPRYKIIEKRQSVAFWCNPISGHATLYWYQQILGQGPKLLIQFQNNGVVDDSQLPKDRFSAERLKGVDSTLKIQPAKLEDSAVYLCASSLERNRGDEQYFGPGTRLTVT.